This record concerns one T cell receptor beta chain sequence. Its antigen is unidentified. These data belong to a study of cytomegalovirus exposure and HLA in healthy donors. This CDR3 spans 14 amino acids. The ends were cut back, 2 bases at V and 9 bases at J, with 11 bases in the middle. Per the germline V gene, CDR1 is SGHNT and CDR2 is YENEEA. The study's findings and limits: Further analysis was carried out later, and it showed several of the most significant clusters appearing linked to common viral pathogens.

Vbeta (60) and Jbeta (13) primers were used in the PCR. Sequencing was performed with immunoSEQ multiplex PCR; in TCRdb, only in-frame clones are kept and a portion is missing. The sample yields some 150,000 clones, 79% seen once. The chain uses TRBV11-3 and TRBJ1-6; perhaps TRBD1 as D (5 bases). Source material: PBMCs. The origin of this receptor is a woman between 50 and 59 years old in good health and CMV-seronegative. CDR3: CASSLRQGGSPLHF. The CDR3 DNA sequence: TGTGCCAGCAGCTTACGGCAGGGTGGTTCACCCCTCCACTTT.